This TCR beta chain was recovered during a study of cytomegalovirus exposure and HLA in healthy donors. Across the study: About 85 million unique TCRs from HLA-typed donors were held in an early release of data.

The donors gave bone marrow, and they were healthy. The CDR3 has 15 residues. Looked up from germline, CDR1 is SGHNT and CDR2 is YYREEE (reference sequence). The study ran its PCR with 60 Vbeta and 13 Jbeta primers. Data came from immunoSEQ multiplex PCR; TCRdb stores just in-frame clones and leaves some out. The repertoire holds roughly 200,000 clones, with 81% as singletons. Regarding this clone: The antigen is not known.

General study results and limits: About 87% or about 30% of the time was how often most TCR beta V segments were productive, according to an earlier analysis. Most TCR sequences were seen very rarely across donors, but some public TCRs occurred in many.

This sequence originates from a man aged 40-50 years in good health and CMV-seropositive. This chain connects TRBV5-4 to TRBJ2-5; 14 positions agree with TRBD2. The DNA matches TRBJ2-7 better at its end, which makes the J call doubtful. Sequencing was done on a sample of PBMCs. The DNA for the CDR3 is TGTGCCAGCAGCAAGGGACTAGCGGGGGTATACGAGCAGTACTTC. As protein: CASSKGLAGVYEQYF.